This T cell receptor (beta chain) originates from a study of PD-1 blockade in classical Hodgkin lymphoma. In the case of this clone: Its antigen is not known.

General study results and limits: Lower baseline TCR diversity marked trial partial responders and progressors. Initiation of nivolumab under 1 year after ASCT led to exclusion of patients.

Profiling relied on immunoSEQ multiplex PCR, and the TCRdb table lists in-frame clones only, not all of them. The sample consists of roughly 86,000 clones, 83% of them appearing once. Time point given: cycle 4 day 1 (C4D1), after 6 weeks of nivolumab. In every patient, relapse followed autologous stem cell transplantation, while exposure to brentuximab vedotin differed. The TCR comes from a human donor with classical Hodgkin lymphoma. The sequencing used peripheral blood mononuclear cells (PBMCs), collected before the fourth cycle of nivolumab.

The CDR3 here is CASTGAVGANVLTF. The CDR3 nucleotides are TGTGCCAGTACGGGAGCTGTTGGGGCCAACGTCCTGACTTTC. The rearrangement links TRBV19 to TRBJ2-6; TRBD2 might be the D (6 bases). The V end was cut by 7 bases, the J end by 3 bases, with 10 bases between. The germline V gene has CDR1 LNHDA and CDR2 SQIVND (reference sequence). This CDR3 is 14 amino acids long.